These 4 T cell receptor beta chains originate from one sample sequenced in a study of T cell repertoires in cytomegalovirus infection. TCRdb reanalysed the reads using MiXCR and keeps one entry per CDR3 protein. The sample records approximately 910,000 distinct CDR3 sequences, around 30% being singletons. For these receptors, no antigen is known. The sample consisted of cultured CD8+ T cells from PBMCs, taken from culture after CMV antigen stimulation. Receptor source: a human donor in good health (CMV status not recorded). Some clones in this sample may be carry-over from other donors' samples.

This clonotype has only a few counts. The J gene is TRBJ2-7, the V gene TRBV6-6; 7 bases are a match to TRBD1. Trimming cost V 4 bases and J 6 bases; bases outside gene matches: 6. Germline assignment: CDR1 MNHNY and CDR2 SVGAGI (reference sequence). CDR3 length: 13 residues. Written as DNA, the CDR3 is TGTGCCAGCAGTTCACAGGGGCCACTCGAGCAGTACGTC. Translated: CASSSQGPLEQYV.

This clonotype was observed a few times. CDR3 DNA: TGTGCTAGTGGTTTGGGCAGTCTCTCCTACAATGAGCAGTTCTTC. This codes for CASGLGSLSYNEQFF. J is TRBJ2-1 and V is TRBV12-5; D is uncertain. The CDR3 sequence is 15 residues long. Germline V lookup: CDR1 LGHNT, CDR2 FRNRAP. The V end was cut by 1 base, the J end by 0 bases, with 7 bases between. Full variable domain (outside the CDR3, taken from reference TRBV12-5 and TRBJ2-1): DARVTQTPRHKVTEMGQEVTMRCQPILGHNTVFWYRQTMMQGLELLAYFRNRAPLDDSGMPKDRFSAEMPDATLATLKIQPSEPRDSAVYFCASGLGSLSYNEQFFGPGTRLTVL.

In this sample, this clonotype turned up once. V gene TRBV19 combines with J gene TRBJ1-1; D remains unclear. This CDR3 contains 15 residues. V was shortened by 1 base and J by 1 base, with 10 bases between the two germline ends. Germline values: CDR1 LNHDA, CDR2 SQIVND (reference sequence). The CDR3 DNA reads TGTGCCAGTAGTATAGTTGGGCGGAGGAACACTGAAGCTTTCTTT. It encodes CASSIVGRRNTEAFF.

The gene calls are TRBV7-4 and TRBJ1-1; 9 positions agree with TRBD1. Germline V gives CDR1 SGHVT, CDR2 SQSDAQ. This CDR3 has 16 residues. V shed 5 bases, J shed 3 bases, and the junction held 10 bases outside the gene matches. The CDR3 protein is CASSEGTGKVDTEAFF. CDR3 in DNA: TGTGCCAGCAGCGAAGGGACAGGGAAAGTCGACACTGAAGCTTTCTTT.